Sequencing of this TCR beta chain was carried out in a study of blood T cell repertoires in COVID-19. On the study more broadly: Acute-phase and convalescent COVID-19 samples originated in the United States, Italy and Spain.

Produced via immunoSEQ multiplex PCR; TCRdb's table is partial and in-frame only. The sample yields fewer than 350,000 clones, 85% seen once. This CDR3 contains 18 residues. After removal of 2 bases from V and 0 bases from J, the junction contained 5 bases not matched to a gene. Looked up from germline, CDR1 is SGDLS and CDR2 is YYNGEE. The clonotype originates from a human donor in a cohort sampled during active COVID-19. The V gene is TRBV9, the J gene TRBJ2-1; 13 nucleotides align to TRBD2. Sequenced: peripheral blood. The CDR3 reads CASSVRLAGGPSYNEQFF. The CDR3 DNA sequence: TGTGCCAGCAGCGTTAGACTAGCGGGGGGCCCCTCCTACAATGAGCAGTTCTTC. The full variable domain, its missing parts supplied by reference TRBV9 and TRBJ2-1, is DSGVTQTPKHLITATGQRVTLRCSPRSGDLSVYWYQQSLDQGLQFLIQYYNGEERAKGNILERFSAQQFPDLHSELNLSSLELGDSALYFCASSVRLAGGPSYNEQFFGPGTRLTVL.